This is a list of T cell receptor beta chains from one sample in a study of cytomegalovirus exposure and HLA in healthy donors. Repertoires were generated with immunoSEQ multiplex PCR, while TCRdb's copy carries only in-frame clones and drops some. This sample yields about 160,000 clones, of which approximately 81% are seen a single time; roughly 1% belongs to the top ten. Input material: PBMCs. The receptor set was obtained from a man under 40 in good health and CMV-seronegative. Both conserved end residues are part of each CDR3. A D gene is named only where the DNA matches it firmly. Clone sizes are given selectively: once, few, many, or a class where the clone is expanded.

d_call: -; v_call: TRBV5-1; j_call: TRBJ2-2; clone_size: -; cdr3_nt: TGCGCCAGCAGCTTGGAAGTACAGGGAAACACCGGGGAGCTGTTTTTT; cdr3_aa: CASSLEVQGNTGELFF
d_call: TRBD1; v_call: TRBV5-1; j_call: TRBJ2-1; clone_size: once; cdr3_nt: TGCGCCAGCAGCTTGGCCGGGCAGGGGGTCAATGAGCAGTTCTTC; cdr3_aa: CASSLAGQGVNEQFF
d_call: TRBD1; v_call: TRBV6-5; j_call: TRBJ1-1; clone_size: -; cdr3_nt: TGTGCCAGCAGTTACTGGACAGGATCATCTGTCGCTGAAGCTTTCTTT; cdr3_aa: CASSYWTGSSVAEAFF
d_call: -; v_call: TRBV14; j_call: TRBJ1-5; clone_size: -; cdr3_nt: TGTGCCAGCAGCCAAGATGGGAGGGACCCCCAGTATCAGCCCCAGCATTTT; cdr3_aa: CASSQDGRDPQYQPQHF
d_call: TRBD2; v_call: TRBV10-1; j_call: TRBJ2-3; clone_size: once; cdr3_nt: TGCGCCAGCAGTGAGTCGTCTAGCGGGGTAGGATGGGGTGGCGCAGATACGCAGTATTTT; cdr3_aa: CASSESSSGVGWGGADTQYF
d_call: TRBD1; v_call: TRBV7-7; j_call: TRBJ2-5; clone_size: -; cdr3_nt: TGTGCTAGCAGCCTCGACAGGGCCTCCCAAGAGACCCAGTACTTC; cdr3_aa: CASSLDRASQETQYF
d_call: TRBD1; v_call: TRBV5-1; j_call: TRBJ1-6; clone_size: -; cdr3_nt: TGCGCCAGCAGCAGTCCCGGGACAGGACATTCACCCCTCCACTTT; cdr3_aa: CASSSPGTGHSPLHF
d_call: TRBD2; v_call: TRBV7-2; j_call: TRBJ2-1; clone_size: once; cdr3_nt: TGTGCCAGCAGCTTAGCGCCTACCGGGACTAGCGGGCACAATGAGCAGTTCTTC; cdr3_aa: CASSLAPTGTSGHNEQFF
d_call: TRBD1; v_call: TRBV7-2; j_call: TRBJ2-3; clone_size: -; cdr3_nt: TGTGCCAGCAGCTTAGGGGGACAGCCAACAGATACGCAGTATTTT; cdr3_aa: CASSLGGQPTDTQYF
d_call: TRBD2; v_call: TRBV6-6; j_call: TRBJ2-7; clone_size: -; cdr3_nt: TGTACCAGCAGCATACTAGCGGGACTCTCCTACGAGCAGTACTTC; cdr3_aa: CTSSILAGLSYEQYF
d_call: TRBD1; v_call: TRBV19; j_call: TRBJ2-2; clone_size: -; cdr3_nt: TGTGCCAGCGGGACAGGTGGTTTTACCGGGGAGCTGTTTTTT; cdr3_aa: CASGTGGFTGELFF
d_call: TRBD2; v_call: TRBV7-6; j_call: TRBJ2-1; clone_size: -; cdr3_nt: TGTGCCAGCAGCCCAAGGGGGGGGGCTAGCGGGGCTTACAATGAGCAGTTCTTC; cdr3_aa: CASSPRGGASGAYNEQFF
d_call: -; v_call: TRBV6-1; j_call: TRBJ1-5; clone_size: -; cdr3_nt: TGTGCCAGCAGAACCGGACAGTACAATCAGCCCCAGCATTTT; cdr3_aa: CASRTGQYNQPQHF
d_call: TRBD1; v_call: TRBV5-5; j_call: TRBJ2-7; clone_size: once; cdr3_nt: TGTGCCAGCAGCTTTCAGACAGGGGAAGGAGGGCAGTACTTC; cdr3_aa: CASSFQTGEGGQYF
d_call: TRBD1; v_call: TRBV15; j_call: TRBJ1-1; clone_size: -; cdr3_nt: TGTGCCACCAGCAGATCAGGGGGCACTGAAGCTTTCTTT; cdr3_aa: CATSRSGGTEAFF
d_call: -; v_call: TRBV2; j_call: TRBJ2-7; clone_size: -; cdr3_nt: TGTGCCAGCAGTGCTACAGGCGACCCTTCCTACGAGCAGTACTTC; cdr3_aa: CASSATGDPSYEQYF
d_call: TRBD1; v_call: TRBV2; j_call: TRBJ1-5; clone_size: -; cdr3_nt: TGTGCCAGCGCCCCAGGGGGCTTTTCTATAGAGGGCAATCAGCCCCAGCATTTT; cdr3_aa: CASAPGGFSIEGNQPQHF
d_call: -; v_call: TRBV7-2; j_call: TRBJ1-5; clone_size: -; cdr3_nt: TGTGCCAGCTCGGTGGGGGGTGGCAATCAGCCCCAGCATTTT; cdr3_aa: CASSVGGGNQPQHF
d_call: TRBD2; v_call: TRBV28; j_call: TRBJ2-6; clone_size: few; cdr3_nt: TGTGCCAGCAGTTTCGGAGTAGCGGGGGGGAAAGGCACTGGGGCCAACGTCCTGACTTTC; cdr3_aa: CASSFGVAGGKGTGANVLTF
d_call: -; v_call: TRBV2; j_call: TRBJ2-7; clone_size: -; cdr3_nt: TGTGCCAGCAGTGAGGGCCGACAGTTCTCCTACGAGCAGTACTTC; cdr3_aa: CASSEGRQFSYEQYF
d_call: TRBD1; v_call: TRBV30; j_call: TRBJ1-1; clone_size: -; cdr3_nt: TGTGCCTGGAGTCTTCAGGGGGCTACTGAAGCTTTCTTT; cdr3_aa: CAWSLQGATEAFF
d_call: TRBD1; v_call: TRBV27; j_call: TRBJ2-7; clone_size: -; cdr3_nt: TGTGCCAGCAGTCCCACTGGACAGGAGGACCAGTACTTC; cdr3_aa: CASSPTGQEDQYF
d_call: -; v_call: TRBV19; j_call: TRBJ1-4; clone_size: once; cdr3_nt: TGTGCCAGTAGAGCACTAAACCTAGTGGAAAAACTGTTTTTT; cdr3_aa: CASRALNLVEKLFF
d_call: -; v_call: TRBV25-1; j_call: TRBJ2-1; clone_size: -; cdr3_nt: TGTGCCAGCAGTCGAAGCGGCGGTGAGCAGTTCTTC; cdr3_aa: CASSRSGGEQFF
d_call: -; v_call: TRBV7-2; j_call: TRBJ1-1; clone_size: -; cdr3_nt: TGTGCCAGCAGCTTGACGGCGGGGAACACTGAAGCTTTCTTT; cdr3_aa: CASSLTAGNTEAFF
d_call: -; v_call: TRBV2; j_call: TRBJ1-1; clone_size: -; cdr3_nt: TGTGCCAGCAGCTTACAGGGGAACACTGAAGCTTTCTTT; cdr3_aa: CASSLQGNTEAFF
d_call: TRBD2; v_call: TRBV4-2; j_call: TRBJ2-7; clone_size: few; cdr3_nt: TGTGCCACCCACCCACGCGGTAGAGGGACTAGCGGGAGGGCCTACGAGCAGTACTTC; cdr3_aa: CATHPRGRGTSGRAYEQYF
d_call: TRBD1; v_call: TRBV30; j_call: TRBJ1-6; clone_size: few; cdr3_nt: TGTGCCTGGAGTCGGGAACCAGGGGGGCCATCCACTCTCCACTTT; cdr3_aa: CAWSREPGGPSTLHF
d_call: -; v_call: TRBV5-1; j_call: TRBJ1-1; clone_size: -; cdr3_nt: TGCGCCAGCAGCTTGGATGGGCAGGGTTACGCTGAAGCTTTCTTT; cdr3_aa: CASSLDGQGYAEAFF
d_call: -; v_call: TRBV19; j_call: TRBJ2-3; clone_size: -; cdr3_nt: TGTGCCAGTAGTGAAGGGACAACTGGGGACACGCAGTATTTT; cdr3_aa: CASSEGTTGDTQYF
d_call: TRBD1; v_call: TRBV5-1; j_call: TRBJ2-7; clone_size: -; cdr3_nt: TGCGCCAGCAGCCCCGGGACAGAAGGTTACGAGCAGTACTTC; cdr3_aa: CASSPGTEGYEQYF
d_call: -; v_call: TRBV5-1; j_call: TRBJ1-1; clone_size: -; cdr3_nt: TGCGCCAGCAGGGAGACGATGAACACTGAAGCCTTCTTT; cdr3_aa: CASRETMNTEAFF
d_call: TRBD2; v_call: TRBV23-1; j_call: TRBJ2-1; clone_size: -; cdr3_nt: TGCGCCAGCAGTCAATCCGGGACTAGCGGGAGAGGTGAGCAGTTCTTC; cdr3_aa: CASSQSGTSGRGEQFF
d_call: -; v_call: TRBV6-1; j_call: TRBJ2-2; clone_size: few; cdr3_nt: TGTGCCAGCAAGGAGGCCGGGGAGCTGTTTTTT; cdr3_aa: CASKEAGELFF
d_call: TRBD2; v_call: TRBV10-3; j_call: TRBJ2-7; clone_size: -; cdr3_nt: TGTGCCATCAGTGAAGGAGTCGGGGGGAGAGTATACGAGCAGTACTTC; cdr3_aa: CAISEGVGGRVYEQYF
d_call: -; v_call: TRBV7-9; j_call: TRBJ1-2; clone_size: -; cdr3_nt: TGTGCCAGCAGCTTAGAGGCGCCAGGCGTGAACTATGGCTACACCTTC; cdr3_aa: CASSLEAPGVNYGYTF
d_call: -; v_call: TRBV7-6; j_call: TRBJ1-1; clone_size: -; cdr3_nt: TGTGCCAGCAGCTTGTCAGGGGTGACTGAAGCTTTCTTT; cdr3_aa: CASSLSGVTEAFF
d_call: -; v_call: TRBV7-9; j_call: TRBJ2-5; clone_size: -; cdr3_nt: TGTGCCAGCAGCTTTCTCGTCGGGGGAGGAGAGACCCAGTACTTC; cdr3_aa: CASSFLVGGGETQYF
d_call: -; v_call: TRBV6-5; j_call: TRBJ2-7; clone_size: -; cdr3_nt: TGTGCCAGCGGAAGGACACTCGAGCAGTACTTC; cdr3_aa: CASGRTLEQYF
d_call: TRBD2; v_call: TRBV9; j_call: TRBJ2-1; clone_size: -; cdr3_nt: TGTGCCAGCAGCTCCTGGACTAGCGGAGACAATGAGCAGTTCTTC; cdr3_aa: CASSSWTSGDNEQFF
d_call: TRBD1; v_call: TRBV5-1; j_call: TRBJ1-1; clone_size: -; cdr3_nt: TGCGCCAGCAGCGTGGGACAGGGTACTGAAGCTTTCTTT; cdr3_aa: CASSVGQGTEAFF
d_call: -; v_call: TRBV7-2; j_call: TRBJ1-2; clone_size: -; cdr3_nt: TGTGCCAGCAGCTCCGGACTTAACTATGGCTACACCTTC; cdr3_aa: CASSSGLNYGYTF
d_call: TRBD2; v_call: TRBV5-1; j_call: TRBJ2-5; clone_size: -; cdr3_nt: TGCGCCAGCAGCCCCCTAGCGGGGGGGCCTAGGCAAGAGACCCAGTACTTC; cdr3_aa: CASSPLAGGPRQETQYF
d_call: -; v_call: TRBV11-3; j_call: TRBJ1-2; clone_size: few; cdr3_nt: TGTGCCAGCAGCTTAGGTCCACAGGGCAACGGCTACACCTTC; cdr3_aa: CASSLGPQGNGYTF
d_call: -; v_call: TRBV7-9; j_call: TRBJ2-7; clone_size: few; cdr3_nt: TGTGCCAGCAGCTTAGCCCTGACAGACTCCTACGAGCAGTACTTC; cdr3_aa: CASSLALTDSYEQYF
d_call: -; v_call: TRBV7-6; j_call: TRBJ1-1; clone_size: -; cdr3_nt: TGTGCCAGCAGCTTAGCGGCAGGGTGGAGCACTGAAGCTTTCTTT; cdr3_aa: CASSLAAGWSTEAFF
d_call: -; v_call: TRBV27; j_call: TRBJ2-3; clone_size: -; cdr3_nt: TGTGCCAGCAGTCATCGCACAGATACGCAGTATTTT; cdr3_aa: CASSHRTDTQYF
d_call: -; v_call: TRBV18; j_call: TRBJ1-5; clone_size: -; cdr3_nt: TGTGCCAGCTCACCACCACCCGGTAATCAGCCCCAGCATTTT; cdr3_aa: CASSPPPGNQPQHF
d_call: TRBD1; v_call: TRBV6-5; j_call: TRBJ1-3; clone_size: -; cdr3_nt: TGTGCCAGCAGGGGACAGGGCGGAAACACCATATATTTT; cdr3_aa: CASRGQGGNTIYF
d_call: -; v_call: TRBV5-4; j_call: TRBJ1-4; clone_size: -; cdr3_nt: TGTGCCAGCAGCAGGGGGGGTGCAACTAATGAAAAACTGTTTTTT; cdr3_aa: CASSRGGATNEKLFF